A selection of T cell receptor beta chains follows, all from one sample in a study of blood T cells in healthy people across ages. Using its own MiXCR run on the 5' RACE reads, TCRdb lists one record per CDR3 protein. The table lists 1.5 million to 2 million distinct CDR3 sequences, about 50% of them singletons. Sequencing was performed on blood. These receptors were collected from a woman aged 40 to 50 in good health. The CDR3 runs from the conserved cysteine through the conserved F or W. D genes are given only for firm matches. The listing skips clone size in some rows; elsewhere it reads once, few, many or a size class.

TRBV7-9	TRBD2	14	-	TRBJ2-1	TGTGCCAGCACCCTGACTAGCGGATACAATGAGCAGTTCTTC	CASTLTSGYNEQFF
TRBV6-6	-	16	once	TRBJ2-7	TGTGCCAGCAGGACCCCGGACGGAGGAGGGTCGAACGAGCAGTACTTC	CASRTPDGGGSNEQYF
TRBV7-2	-	13	-	TRBJ1-5	TGTGCCAGCAGCGCCCCGGGGGCTCAGCCCCAGCATTTT	CASSAPGAQPQHF
TRBV28	-	13	-	TRBJ2-3	TGTGCCAGCAGGTCGCACGGCACAGATACGCAGTATTTT	CASRSHGTDTQYF
TRBV20-1	-	14	few	TRBJ2-5	TGCAGTGCTAGAGATGGCGGGGCGGAGGAGACCCAGTACTTC	CSARDGGAEETQYF
TRBV12-3/TRBV12-4	-	15	-	TRBJ1-6	TGTGCCAGCAAATCCCCCCGGGGGCCCCTTTCACCCCTCCACTTT	CASKSPRGPLSPLHF
TRBV5-1	-	12	-	TRBJ1-1	TGCGCCAGCAGCTTGGAAAGTTCTGAAGCTTTCTTT	CASSLESSEAFF
TRBV28	-	15	-	TRBJ2-2	TGTGCCAGCAGTTTGTACAGCCACTACACCGGGGAGCTGTTTTTT	CASSLYSHYTGELFF
TRBV4-2	-	17	-	TRBJ1-2	TGTGCCAGCAGCCAAGATGAGAGGCAGGGCCCGCGTGGTGGCTACACCTTC	CASSQDERQGPRGGYTF
TRBV4-3	TRBD1	16	once	TRBJ1-2	TGCGCCAGCAGCCCGAGGGGGACAGCCACAGTCTATGGCTACACCTTC	CASSPRGTATVYGYTF
TRBV10-3	-	11	-	TRBJ2-4	TGTGCCATCAGTTCCACGAATGAGCAGTACTTC	CAISSTNEQYF
TRBV20-1	TRBD1	14	-	TRBJ2-5	TGCAGTGCTGTATCGGACAGGGAATTAGAGACCCAGTACTTC	CSAVSDRELETQYF
TRBV4-1	TRBD2	17	-	TRBJ2-3	TGCGCCAGCAGCCAAGATGGCGCGGGGGGCAGCACAGATACGCAGTATTTT	CASSQDGAGGSTDTQYF
TRBV3-1	TRBD1	16	-	TRBJ1-2	TGTGCCAGCAGCGGGGACAGGGGCCCCGGCGGCTATGGCTACACCTTC	CASSGDRGPGGYGYTF
TRBV7-9	-	16	few	TRBJ2-1	TGTGCCAGCAGCCCAAGGGGGATGAGCTCCTACAATGAGCAGTTCTTC	CASSPRGMSSYNEQFF
TRBV12-3/TRBV12-4	-	18	-	TRBJ2-7	TGTGCCAGCAGCCGGCTGTCTGGGGGGCTTTTAGTCTCCTACGAGCAGTACTTC	CASSRLSGGLLVSYEQYF
TRBV10-3	-	15	-	TRBJ2-3	TGTGCCATCAGACCCCCAGGGGCAGGCACAGATACGCAGTATTTT	CAIRPPGAGTDTQYF
TRBV2	TRBD2	14	-	TRBJ2-5	TGTGCCAGCACTAGCGGGGGGGCCTTAGGGACCCAGTACTTC	CASTSGGALGTQYF
TRBV20-1	-	12	-	TRBJ1-5	TGCAGTGCTTTTGGCGGCAATCAGCCCCAGCATTTT	CSAFGGNQPQHF
TRBV20-1	-	15	-	TRBJ1-5	TGCAGTGCTAGACTGACTGGGGGATCCCTCCAGCCCCAGCATTTT	CSARLTGGSLQPQHF
TRBV5-1	TRBD1	14	once	TRBJ1-6	TGCGCCAGCGAAATGGACAGGGGAAATTCACCCCTCCACTTT	CASEMDRGNSPLHF
TRBV27	-	17	-	TRBJ1-4	TGTGCCAGCAGTTCCCCGGGGGGTCTCAGGGAATTCGAAAAACTGTTTTTT	CASSSPGGLREFEKLFF
TRBV11-2	-	15	-	TRBJ1-2	TGTGCCGGCAGCTTAGAATGGGGGCTCGGCTATGGCTACACCTTC	CAGSLEWGLGYGYTF
TRBV3-1	TRBD1	13	-	TRBJ2-7	TGTGCCAGCAGCCGCGCAGGACAGGGGGCATTGTACTTC	CASSRAGQGALYF
TRBV28	TRBD2	18	few	TRBJ2-6	TGTGCCAGCAGTTTACGCGGGGGGGCCTTTCCTGGGGCCAACGTCCTGACTTTC	CASSLRGGAFPGANVLTF
TRBV12-3/TRBV12-4	-	11	many	TRBJ2-5	TGTGCCAGCAGCCGGGGAGAGACCCAGTACTTC	CASSRGETQYF
TRBV7-2	TRBD2	16	few	TRBJ2-7	TGTGCCAGCAGCCCGAGACTAGCGGGGGAGCTTTACGAGCAGTACTTC	CASSPRLAGELYEQYF
TRBV11-3	-	14	-	TRBJ1-5	TGTGCCAGCAGCGCCGATCAGGGTTATCAGCCCCAGCATTTT	CASSADQGYQPQHF
TRBV9	-	13	-	TRBJ1-2	TGTGCCAGCAGCCCAGAGTCAGGGGATGGCTACACCTTC	CASSPESGDGYTF
TRBV6-2/TRBV6-3	TRBD1	14	-	TRBJ1-1	TGTGCCAGCAGTTGGACAGGGGGCGCAAATACAGCTTTCTTT	CASSWTGGANTAFF
TRBV28	TRBD1	18	-	TRBJ1-5	TGTGCCAGCAGTCTGCCCCTTCGACAGGGGAATCAGCACCAGCCCCAGCATTTT	CASSLPLRQGNQHQPQHF
TRBV12-5	TRBD1	13	-	TRBJ2-3	TGTGCTAGTGGTCCAGGGACAGCAGATACGCAGTATTTT	CASGPGTADTQYF
TRBV3-1	-	17	-	TRBJ2-1	TGTGCCAGCAGCCAAGCCGGAGGGGGGGGCCTCGGTAATGAGCAGTTCTTC	CASSQAGGGGLGNEQFF
TRBV11-1	-	16	few	TRBJ2-1	TGTGCCAGCAGCTTAGCCGTCAGCTATCCCTACAATGAGCAGTTCTTC	CASSLAVSYPYNEQFF
TRBV11-2	TRBD1	14	few	TRBJ2-5	TGTGCCAGCAGCGTGGGGACAGAGCAAGAGACCCAGTACTTC	CASSVGTEQETQYF
TRBV27	TRBD2	15	-	TRBJ2-5	TGTGCCAGCAGTTTCTGGCGGGGGACCCAAGAGACCCAGTACTTC	CASSFWRGTQETQYF
TRBV28	TRBD1	16	few	TRBJ2-5	TGTGCCAGCAGTTTATCGGGACAGGGTGTAATGGAGACCCAGTACTTC	CASSLSGQGVMETQYF
TRBV6-6	-	13	-	TRBJ2-7	TGTGCCAGCAGCAGGGACACATTCTACGAGCAGTACTTC	CASSRDTFYEQYF
TRBV6-5	-	13	-	TRBJ1-6	TGTGCCAGCAGCCTAGGGGACTTGACACCCCTCCACTTT	CASSLGDLTPLHF
TRBV18	-	15	-	TRBJ2-3	TGTGCCAGCTCACCGAGCGCTAGGGACACAGATACGCAGTATTTT	CASSPSARDTDTQYF
TRBV28	TRBD1	18	-	TRBJ1-5	TGTGCCACCTTCTCAGGAACAGGGGGCGGGTTGAGCAATCAGCCCCAGCATTTT	CATFSGTGGGLSNQPQHF
TRBV7-2	-	16	-	TRBJ1-6	TGTGCCAGCAGCTTAGCGACGGGGCTCTATAATTCACCCCTCCACTTT	CASSLATGLYNSPLHF
TRBV9	TRBD1	16	-	TRBJ1-1	TGTGCCAGCAGCGGGTCCATCACAGGGGGCAACACTGAAGCTTTCTTT	CASSGSITGGNTEAFF